The rows below give T cell receptor beta chains drawn from one sample of a study of T cells in localized non-small cell lung cancer. Assay: immunoSEQ multiplex PCR; the TCRdb copy retains only in-frame clones and omits some. The sample has over 2,500 clones, approximately 34% seen once. The sample here was lung tumor tissue, taken before any cancer treatment. Source of these receptors: a female donor aged 60 or older with stage I lung adenocarcinoma. The CDR3 runs from the conserved cysteine through the conserved F or W. Each record gives: D gene, J gene, V gene, clone size, CDR3 protein, CDR3 DNA. D genes are given only for firm matches. Some rows mark clone size as missing; the rest say once, few, many or name a class of expanded clone.

D gene: .; J gene: TRBJ1-1; V gene: TRBV15; clone size: .; CDR3 protein: CATSNLVGAENTEAFF; CDR3 DNA: TGTGCCACCAGCAACTTAGTAGGGGCGGAAAACACTGAAGCTTTCTTT
D gene: .; J gene: TRBJ2-5; V gene: TRBV9; clone size: .; CDR3 protein: CASSALSGGAQETQYF; CDR3 DNA: TGTGCCAGCAGTGCCCTATCAGGGGGGGCTCAAGAGACCCAGTACTTC
D gene: TRBD1; J gene: TRBJ1-2; V gene: TRBV10-3; clone size: .; CDR3 protein: CAISEGTGDSRVYGYTF; CDR3 DNA: TGTGCCATCAGTGAGGGGACAGGCGACTCGCGAGTCTATGGCTACACCTTC
D gene: .; J gene: TRBJ1-2; V gene: TRBV18; clone size: .; CDR3 protein: CASSPSGGVDYTF; CDR3 DNA: TGTGCCAGCTCACCCTCGGGGGGGGTGGACTACACCTTC
D gene: .; J gene: TRBJ2-5; V gene: TRBV30; clone size: .; CDR3 protein: CAWSRSPETQYF; CDR3 DNA: TGTGCCTGGAGTCGCAGCCCAGAGACCCAGTACTTC
D gene: .; J gene: TRBJ2-7; V gene: TRBV10-3; clone size: .; CDR3 protein: CAISELPAPYEQYF; CDR3 DNA: TGTGCCATCAGTGAGTTGCCCGCCCCCTACGAGCAGTACTTC
D gene: TRBD1; J gene: TRBJ1-4; V gene: TRBV9; clone size: .; CDR3 protein: CASSDPGTGTGEKLFF; CDR3 DNA: TGTGCCAGCAGCGACCCAGGGACAGGGACTGGTGAAAAACTGTTTTTT
D gene: .; J gene: TRBJ2-7; V gene: TRBV30; clone size: few; CDR3 protein: CAWSKWSDEQYF; CDR3 DNA: TGTGCCTGGAGTAAATGGTCGGACGAGCAGTACTTC
D gene: .; J gene: TRBJ1-2; V gene: TRBV30; clone size: .; CDR3 protein: CAWHPTQNYGYTF; CDR3 DNA: TGTGCCTGGCATCCGACGCAGAACTATGGCTACACCTTC
D gene: .; J gene: TRBJ2-1; V gene: TRBV12-5; clone size: .; CDR3 protein: CASGLSQLSEQFF; CDR3 DNA: TGTGCTAGTGGTTTGAGCCAGTTGAGTGAGCAGTTCTTC
D gene: .; J gene: TRBJ2-2; V gene: TRBV28; clone size: medium-sized; CDR3 protein: CASRPQSAENTGELFF; CDR3 DNA: TGTGCCAGCAGACCTCAATCAGCGGAGAACACCGGGGAGCTGTTTTTT
D gene: .; J gene: TRBJ2-3; V gene: TRBV9; clone size: few; CDR3 protein: CASSLQGDTQYF; CDR3 DNA: TGTGCCAGCAGCTTACAGGGAGATACGCAGTATTTT
D gene: TRBD1; J gene: TRBJ1-2; V gene: TRBV11-3; clone size: .; CDR3 protein: CASSLGQGLYGYTF; CDR3 DNA: TGTGCCAGCAGCTTGGGACAGGGGCTCTATGGCTACACCTTC
D gene: .; J gene: TRBJ2-7; V gene: TRBV19; clone size: .; CDR3 protein: CASKPQGSDYEQYF; CDR3 DNA: TGTGCCAGTAAGCCACAAGGGTCTGACTACGAGCAGTACTTC
D gene: TRBD2; J gene: TRBJ2-7; V gene: TRBV11-3; clone size: medium-sized; CDR3 protein: CASSLMGLALYEQYF; CDR3 DNA: TGTGCCAGCAGCTTGATGGGACTAGCGCTCTACGAGCAGTACTTC
D gene: TRBD2; J gene: TRBJ2-3; V gene: TRBV29-1; clone size: .; CDR3 protein: CSVGGLAGTDTQYF; CDR3 DNA: TGCAGCGTTGGGGGACTAGCGGGCACAGATACGCAGTATTTT
D gene: TRBD2; J gene: TRBJ2-7; V gene: TRBV9; clone size: few; CDR3 protein: CASSERERGHYEQYF; CDR3 DNA: TGTGCCAGCAGCGAGAGGGAGCGGGGGCACTACGAGCAGTACTTC
D gene: TRBD2; J gene: TRBJ2-7; V gene: TRBV5-1; clone size: .; CDR3 protein: CASSLDTGLAGGREQYF; CDR3 DNA: TGCGCCAGCAGCTTAGACACGGGACTAGCGGGAGGGCGCGAGCAGTACTTC
D gene: .; J gene: TRBJ2-5; V gene: TRBV14; clone size: once; CDR3 protein: CASSQAQAEETQYF; CDR3 DNA: TGTGCCAGCAGCCAAGCACAGGCTGAAGAGACCCAGTACTTC
D gene: .; J gene: TRBJ2-5; V gene: TRBV6-8; clone size: .; CDR3 protein: CASSYLGGQETQYF; CDR3 DNA: TGTGCCAGCAGTTACTTGGGCGGACAAGAGACCCAGTACTTC
D gene: .; J gene: TRBJ2-5; V gene: TRBV28; clone size: .; CDR3 protein: CASSSPALGVQETQYF; CDR3 DNA: TGTGCCAGCAGTTCCCCCGCTTTGGGGGTCCAAGAGACCCAGTACTTC
D gene: .; J gene: TRBJ2-5; V gene: TRBV6-8; clone size: .; CDR3 protein: CASRGTSQETQYF; CDR3 DNA: TGTGCCAGCAGGGGGACTTCACAAGAGACCCAGTACTTC
D gene: .; J gene: TRBJ2-7; V gene: TRBV6-7; clone size: few; CDR3 protein: CASRQGYEQYF; CDR3 DNA: TGTGCCAGCCGCCAGGGCTACGAGCAGTACTTC
D gene: TRBD1; J gene: TRBJ1-2; V gene: TRBV29-1; clone size: few; CDR3 protein: CSVRGGQGQNYGYTF; CDR3 DNA: TGCAGCGTCCGAGGCGGACAGGGACAGAACTATGGCTACACCTTC
D gene: .; J gene: TRBJ2-5; V gene: TRBV18; clone size: .; CDR3 protein: CASSPGPQETQYF; CDR3 DNA: TGTGCCAGCTCACCCGGGCCCCAAGAGACCCAGTACTTC
D gene: .; J gene: TRBJ2-6; V gene: TRBV19; clone size: .; CDR3 protein: CASRPGRVTGANVLTF; CDR3 DNA: TGTGCCAGTAGGCCTGGGAGAGTGACTGGGGCCAACGTCCTGACTTTC
D gene: TRBD1; J gene: TRBJ2-2; V gene: TRBV6-8; clone size: .; CDR3 protein: CASSPLEAGGIGTGELFF; CDR3 DNA: TGTGCCAGCAGTCCCCTTGAGGCAGGGGGAATTGGCACCGGGGAGCTGTTTTTT
D gene: TRBD2; J gene: TRBJ2-1; V gene: TRBV30; clone size: .; CDR3 protein: CAWSLAGVEQFF; CDR3 DNA: TGTGCCTGGAGTCTAGCGGGGGTTGAGCAGTTCTTC
D gene: TRBD1; J gene: TRBJ1-2; V gene: TRBV14; clone size: .; CDR3 protein: CASSQGNGEGAYGYTF; CDR3 DNA: TGTGCCAGCAGCCAAGGAAACGGGGAGGGGGCCTATGGCTACACCTTC
D gene: TRBD1; J gene: TRBJ2-5; V gene: TRBV18; clone size: .; CDR3 protein: CASSPDRVKETQYF; CDR3 DNA: TGTGCCAGCTCTCCGGACAGGGTTAAAGAGACCCAGTACTTC
D gene: TRBD1; J gene: TRBJ2-7; V gene: TRBV11-3; clone size: medium-sized; CDR3 protein: CASSTQQGASGEQYF; CDR3 DNA: TGTGCCAGCAGCACCCAGCAGGGGGCGTCGGGGGAGCAGTACTTC
D gene: .; J gene: TRBJ2-2; V gene: TRBV19; clone size: few; CDR3 protein: CASSDSNTGELFF; CDR3 DNA: TGTGCCAGTAGTGACAGTAACACCGGGGAGCTGTTTTTT
D gene: .; J gene: TRBJ2-1; V gene: TRBV1; clone size: .; CDR3 protein: CASSRRSGNNEQFF; CDR3 DNA: TGCGCCAGCAGCCGCCGGTCCGGGAACAATGAGCAGTTCTTC
D gene: .; J gene: TRBJ1-3; V gene: TRBV10-2; clone size: .; CDR3 protein: CATGPGREENTIYF; CDR3 DNA: TGCGCCACCGGCCCGGGGAGGGAGGAAAACACCATATATTTT
D gene: .; J gene: TRBJ1-4; V gene: TRBV28; clone size: .; CDR3 protein: CASSLWTSGFNEKLFF; CDR3 DNA: TGTGCCAGCAGTTTATGGACGTCTGGATTTAATGAAAAACTGTTTTTT
D gene: .; J gene: TRBJ1-1; V gene: TRBV6-7; clone size: few; CDR3 protein: CASSTQTEAFF; CDR3 DNA: TGTGCCAGCAGTACCCAAACTGAAGCTTTCTTT
D gene: .; J gene: TRBJ2-7; V gene: TRBV11-3; clone size: medium-sized; CDR3 protein: CASSLDRRAPEQYF; CDR3 DNA: TGTGCCAGCAGCTTAGATAGAAGGGCCCCCGAGCAGTACTTC
D gene: .; J gene: TRBJ2-7; V gene: TRBV28; clone size: .; CDR3 protein: CASTHGSYEQYF; CDR3 DNA: TGTGCCAGCACCCACGGCTCCTACGAGCAGTACTTC
D gene: .; J gene: TRBJ1-5; V gene: TRBV5-1; clone size: .; CDR3 protein: CASSPAPGDQPQHF; CDR3 DNA: TGCGCCAGCAGCCCGGCCCCAGGGGATCAGCCCCAGCATTTT
D gene: TRBD1; J gene: TRBJ1-1; V gene: TRBV5-1; clone size: .; CDR3 protein: CASSPPTGVATEAFF; CDR3 DNA: TGCGCCAGCAGTCCACCCACAGGGGTGGCCACTGAAGCTTTCTTT
D gene: .; J gene: TRBJ2-2; V gene: TRBV10-2; clone size: .; CDR3 protein: CASGFVGAGELFF; CDR3 DNA: TGCGCCAGCGGATTTGTGGGCGCCGGGGAGCTGTTTTTT
D gene: .; J gene: TRBJ1-1; V gene: TRBV6-8; clone size: .; CDR3 protein: CASSYSTSPNTEAFF; CDR3 DNA: TGTGCCAGCAGTTACTCGACCAGTCCTAACACTGAAGCTTTCTTT
D gene: TRBD2; J gene: TRBJ2-1; V gene: TRBV11-3; clone size: few; CDR3 protein: CASSPGLAGFDEQFF; CDR3 DNA: TGTGCCAGCAGCCCGGGACTAGCCGGGTTCGATGAGCAGTTCTTC
D gene: TRBD2; J gene: TRBJ2-7; V gene: TRBV29-1; clone size: few; CDR3 protein: CSVEAMESSGRDF; CDR3 DNA: TGCAGCGTTGAGGCCATGGAATCTAGCGGGAGGGACTTC
D gene: .; J gene: TRBJ2-1; V gene: TRBV15; clone size: .; CDR3 protein: CATSRDYRWAGDEQFF; CDR3 DNA: TGTGCCACCAGCAGAGATTATAGGTGGGCTGGGGATGAGCAGTTCTTC
D gene: .; J gene: TRBJ1-5; V gene: TRBV15; clone size: .; CDR3 protein: CATSRDGGDDNQPQHF; CDR3 DNA: TGTGCCACCAGCAGAGATGGGGGGGACGACAATCAGCCCCAGCATTTT
D gene: .; J gene: TRBJ1-1; V gene: TRBV2; clone size: .; CDR3 protein: CASSGGARNTEAFF; CDR3 DNA: TGTGCCAGCAGCGGGGGGGCAAGGAACACTGAAGCTTTCTTT
D gene: TRBD2; J gene: TRBJ2-5; V gene: TRBV9; clone size: .; CDR3 protein: CASSPLAGGETQYF; CDR3 DNA: TGTGCCAGCAGTCCACTAGCGGGAGGGGAGACCCAGTACTTC
D gene: .; J gene: TRBJ2-7; V gene: TRBV11-3; clone size: few; CDR3 protein: CASSFSSSSNYEQYF; CDR3 DNA: TGTGCCAGCAGCTTTAGTAGCTCAAGCAATTACGAGCAGTACTTC
D gene: .; J gene: TRBJ1-4; V gene: TRBV11-3; clone size: .; CDR3 protein: CASSRGTANEKLFF; CDR3 DNA: TGTGCCAGCAGCCGCGGGACGGCTAATGAAAAACTGTTTTTT
D gene: .; J gene: TRBJ2-1; V gene: TRBV6-8; clone size: .; CDR3 protein: CASSQGGFGNEQFF; CDR3 DNA: TGTGCCAGCAGTCAGGGGGGATTTGGCAATGAGCAGTTCTTC
D gene: .; J gene: TRBJ2-3; V gene: TRBV6-8; clone size: few; CDR3 protein: CASSRTDITDTQYF; CDR3 DNA: TGTGCCAGCAGCCGGACAGACATCACAGATACGCAGTATTTT
D gene: TRBD2; J gene: TRBJ2-3; V gene: TRBV9; clone size: .; CDR3 protein: CASNRLAASTDTQYF; CDR3 DNA: TGTGCCAGCAACAGACTAGCGGCTAGCACAGATACGCAGTATTTT
D gene: .; J gene: TRBJ2-5; V gene: TRBV25-1; clone size: .; CDR3 protein: CASSDGGRVETQYF; CDR3 DNA: TGTGCCAGCAGTGACGGGGGCAGGGTAGAGACCCAGTACTTC
D gene: TRBD2; J gene: TRBJ2-7; V gene: TRBV9; clone size: few; CDR3 protein: CASSVGLAGVEQYF; CDR3 DNA: TGTGCCAGCAGCGTAGGACTAGCGGGGGTCGAGCAGTACTTC
D gene: .; J gene: TRBJ2-3; V gene: TRBV18; clone size: once; CDR3 protein: CASSLDETDTQYF; CDR3 DNA: TGTGCCAGCTCACTTGACGAGACAGATACGCAGTATTTT
D gene: TRBD1; J gene: TRBJ2-7; V gene: TRBV28; clone size: .; CDR3 protein: CASSSGQGRTYEQYF; CDR3 DNA: TGTGCCAGCAGTTCGGGACAGGGGCGCACCTACGAGCAGTACTTC
D gene: TRBD2; J gene: TRBJ2-1; V gene: TRBV11-3; clone size: few; CDR3 protein: CASSLRTSVHNEQFF; CDR3 DNA: TGTGCCAGCAGCTTAAGGACTAGCGTCCACAATGAGCAGTTCTTC
D gene: .; J gene: TRBJ1-1; V gene: TRBV28; clone size: few; CDR3 protein: CASSTPGVTLRAFF; CDR3 DNA: TGTGCCAGCAGCACCCCAGGGGTCACTCTGAGGGCTTTCTTT
D gene: .; J gene: TRBJ2-7; V gene: TRBV6-1; clone size: .; CDR3 protein: CASSEGGAPYEQYF; CDR3 DNA: TGTGCCAGCAGTGAAGGCGGGGCCCCCTACGAGCAGTACTTC